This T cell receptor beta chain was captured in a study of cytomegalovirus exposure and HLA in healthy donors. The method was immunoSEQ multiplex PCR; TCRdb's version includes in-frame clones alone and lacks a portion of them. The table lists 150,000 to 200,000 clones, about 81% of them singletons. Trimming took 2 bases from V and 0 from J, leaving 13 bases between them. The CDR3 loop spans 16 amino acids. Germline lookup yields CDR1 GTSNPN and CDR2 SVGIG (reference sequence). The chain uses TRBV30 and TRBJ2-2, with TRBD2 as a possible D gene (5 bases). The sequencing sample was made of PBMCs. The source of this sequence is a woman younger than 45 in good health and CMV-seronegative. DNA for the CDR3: TGTGCCTGGAGTTGGTTCCTAGCTTCGAACACCGGGGAGCTGTTTTTT. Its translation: CAWSWFLASNTGELFF.